The 20 T cell receptor beta chains presented below share a single source sample, sequenced in a study of CD4 and CD8 cells across lung adenocarcinoma regions. TCRdb ran MiXCR on the PCR reads and lists one entry per CDR3 protein. Altogether 7,000 or so distinct CDR3 sequences are present, approximately 50% being singletons, with the ten largest covering around 97%. The specimen sequenced was CD8+ T cells from the center of a lung tumor. These receptors all come from a male donor with lung adenocarcinoma. The CD4 and CD8 labels of this study may be unreliable.

To note about this clonotype: A clone one base away is much larger, so this may be a read error. The chain combines TRBV7-8 with TRBJ2-1; 11 bases match TRBD2. The DNA matches TRBJ2-7 better at its end, which makes the J call doubtful. The CDR3 is 15 amino acids. Germline CDR1 SGHVS, CDR2 FQNEAQ. CDR3 protein: CASSFVAGGDNEQYF. The CDR3 region has the DNA TGTGCCAGCAGCTTTGTAGCGGGGGGGGACAATGAGCAGTACTTC.

The count of this clonotype is one. The junction and the germline gene differ at one end; a read error may be behind it. This chain links TRBV7-7 with TRBJ2-7; D may be TRBD1 or TRBD2 (6 bases each). Gene TRBJ2-1 matches the end of the DNA better, so the J call may be wrong. CDR3 length equals 13 residues. Germline-derived CDR1 and CDR2 are SSHAT and FNYEAQ (reference sequence). The chain's CDR3 is CASSSGAGNEQFF. The CDR3 coding sequence is TGTGCTAGCAGCTCGGGGGCTGGGAATGAGCAGTTCTTC.

This chain uses TRBV7-2 with TRBJ1-1; a weak D match, TRBD1 (6 bases). Trimming removed 5 bases at V and 8 bases at J, with 15 bases between. The CDR3 is 13 amino acids. Germline loops: CDR1 SGHTA, CDR2 FQGNSA. The CDR3 DNA reads TGTGCCAGCAGCCCAGGACAGTGGCTCGAAGCTTTCTTT. It translates to CASSPGQWLEAFF. The whole variable domain, remainder taken from reference TRBV7-2 and TRBJ1-1, is GAGVSQSPSNKVTEKGKDVELRCDPISGHTALYWYRQSLGQGLEFLIYFQGNSAPDKSGLPSDRFSAERTGGSVSTLTIQRTQQEDSAVYLCASSPGQWLEAFFGQGTRLTVV.

The V and J genes are TRBV6-5 and TRBJ1-4; D is unclear. Trimming took 3 bases from V and 4 from J, leaving 9 bases between them. Germline CDR1 is MNHEY and CDR2 is SVGAGI. The CDR3 extends over 14 amino acids. The CDR3 sequence: CASSYWTGNEKLFF. The CDR3, as DNA: TGTGCCAGCAGTTATTGGACGGGTAATGAAAAACTGTTTTTT.

V gene TRBV6-1 combines with J gene TRBJ2-3, with D possibly called TRBD1 or TRBD2 (5 bases each). The J call is doubtful: the DNA matches TRBJ2-5 better. The CDR3 covers 13 residues. Germline CDR1 and CDR2: MNHNS and SASEGT. The CDR3 DNA follows: TGTGCCAGCAGTGGTGGGACGTCAGGGACCCAGTACTTC. Amino acid sequence: CASSGGTSGTQYF.

This chain connects TRBV6-1 to TRBJ2-3; 7 bases are shared with TRBD2. The CDR3 consists of 14 residues. V dropped 5 bases and J dropped 0; count of bases not matched to a gene: 2. In germline, CDR1 is MNHNS, CDR2 SASEGT. This CDR3 is CASSKRDSTDTQYF. The CDR3 DNA sequence: TGTGCCAGCAGTAAGCGGGACAGCACAGATACGCAGTATTTT.

Worth noting for this clonotype: Since a much larger clone is just one base distant, this may be a read error. The chain couples TRBV9 to TRBJ2-3, with D tentatively TRBD2 (7 bases). The CDR3 consists of 17 residues. Germline V gene data show CDR1 as SGDLS and CDR2 as YYNGEE. In DNA form, the CDR3 reads TGTGTCAGCAGCGTAGAGGGGGGAGGGCCGAGTGGAGATACGCAGTATTTT. Its protein product is CVSSVEGGGPSGDTQYF.

This chain links TRBV6-5 with TRBJ1-1, with D maybe TRBD1 (5 bases). Germline CDR1 reads MNHEY; CDR2 reads SVGAGI. V was clipped by 2 bases and J by 4 bases, with 11 bases between them. The CDR3 totals 14 residues. CDR3 sequence: CASSYTGGSTEAFF. The CDR3 coding sequence is TGTGCCAGCAGTTACACCGGGGGAAGCACTGAAGCTTTCTTT.

The V call is TRBV6-5, the J call TRBJ2-7, with D unclear. The germline gives CDR1 MNHEY, CDR2 SVGAGI. V shed 0 bases and J shed 5 bases, with 14 bases lying between them. This CDR3 spans 15 amino acids. The CDR3 DNA reads as TGTGCCAGCAGTTACTCGAACGGGTTAGGAGACGAGCAGTACTTC. Protein product: CASSYSNGLGDEQYF.

The chain links TRBV6-1 to TRBJ2-3; 8 nucleotides line up with TRBD1. V gave up 4 bases and J gave up 5 bases; unmatched junction bases: 8. This CDR3 region has 15 residues. Germline V gives CDR1 MNHNS, CDR2 SASEGT. CDR3 DNA: TGTGCCAGCAGTGGACGGACAGGGCAGGGAGATACGCAGTATTTT. This sequence encodes CASSGRTGQGDTQYF.

This chain uses TRBV6-5 with TRBJ2-3; 7 bases map to TRBD1. Looked up from germline, CDR1 is MNHEY and CDR2 is SVGAGI. The CDR3 extends over 18 amino acids. The V and J ends lost 4 bases and 1 base, in that order; junction bases with no gene match: 14. The CDR3 is CASSSIIPTGMGTDTQYF. In DNA, the CDR3 is TGTGCCAGCAGTTCGATTATTCCGACAGGGATGGGCACAGATACGCAGTATTTT.

A note on this clonotype: At one of its ends the junction is not consistent with the germline gene, which may arise from a read error. The rearrangement links TRBV6-1 to TRBJ2-3; the match to TRBD2 covers 12 bases. The CDR3 extends over 14 amino acids. Germline CDR1 is MNHNS and CDR2 is SASEGT. The CDR3 DNA follows: TGTGCCGGCAGACTAGCGGGAGAGACAGATACGCAGTATTTT. Its protein product is CAGRLAGETDTQYF.

The rearrangement links TRBV30 to TRBJ2-3; a possible D gene is TRBD2 (6 bases). V was trimmed by 0 bases and J by 3 bases, leaving 7 bases between them. Germline CDR1 is GTSNPN and CDR2 is SVGIG (reference sequence). This CDR3 has 13 amino acids. The CDR3 DNA follows: TGTGCCTGGAGTGTAGGGAGGACAGATACGCAGTATTTT. Translated, it gives CAWSVGRTDTQYF.

The V call is TRBV6-4, the J call TRBJ2-3; D ambiguous. The tail of the sequence fits TRBJ2-7 better, so the J call may be wrong. This CDR3 is 13 amino acids long. Germline V gene sequence: CDR1 MRHNA, CDR2 SNTAGT. The DNA for the CDR3 is TGTGCCAGCGGTCACCGAGCCACAGACATGCAGTACTTC. As protein: CASGHRATDMQYF.

This clonotype came up a few times. The CDR3 DNA reads as TGTGCCACCAGCAGCGCGGGGGGGCTTGAGACCCAGTACTTC. Translation gives CATSSAGGLETQYF. The chain has TRBV15 and TRBJ2-5; TRBD2 agrees at 9 bases. Germline V gene lookup returns CDR1 LNHNV and CDR2 YYDKDF (reference sequence). The CDR3 is 14 amino acids. V lost 3 bases to trimming and J lost 5 bases; unmatched junction nucleotides: 4.

The CDR3: CASSEWGQGSNEQFF. The DNA for the CDR3 is TGTGCCAGCAGTGAATGGGGACAGGGAAGCAATGAGCAGTTCTTC. This chain joins TRBV6-1 and TRBJ2-1, with 9 bases lining up with TRBD1. CDR1 MNHNS and CDR2 SASEGT come from the germline V gene. The ends lost 2 bases at V and 6 bases at J; junction bases unmatched: 5. This CDR3 is 15 amino acids long.

This clonotype has at least ten counts. The junction differs from germline at one of its ends, possibly a read error. J is TRBJ2-5 and V is TRBV27, with 11 bases fitting TRBD2. The J call may be mistaken, given a closer DNA end match to TRBJ2-7. There are 14 residues in the CDR3. Germline lookup yields CDR1 MNHEY and CDR2 SMNVEV (reference sequence). The CDR3 sequence: CANSLSGGASEQYF. The CDR3, as DNA: TGTGCCAACAGTCTTAGCGGGGGGGCCTCCGAGCAGTACTTC.

Only one count was recorded for this clonotype. This chain uses TRBV6-5 with TRBJ2-5, with D tentatively TRBD1 or TRBD2 (6 bases each). CDR1 and CDR2 (germline): MNHEY, SVGAGI. V gave up 0 bases and J gave up 3 bases, with 14 bases separating them. The CDR3 is 16 amino acids. The CDR3 spells CASSYSVSGAKETQYF. The CDR3 nucleotides read TGTGCCAGCAGTTACTCAGTGTCGGGGGCGAAAGAGACCCAGTACTTC.

The chain uses TRBV6-5 and TRBJ1-1; no clear D. The germline V gene has CDR1 MNHEY and CDR2 SVGAGI. Trimming removed 0 bases from V and 5 bases from J, with 7 bases in between. The CDR3 is 13 amino acids. CDR3 nucleotide sequence: TGTGCCAGCAGTTACTCAGTGGGTACTGAAGCTTTCTTT. Translated: CASSYSVGTEAFF.

This clonotype was observed a handful of times. The gene calls are TRBV6-1 and TRBJ2-3, with 10 bases aligning to TRBD1. In germline, CDR1 is MNHNS, CDR2 SASEGT. With V trimmed by 5 bases and J by 1 base, 3 bases remained unmatched. The CDR3 is 15 amino acids. DNA for the CDR3: TGTGCCAGCAGTCGACAGGGGGCGGGCACAGATACGCAGTATTTT. Its protein is CASSRQGAGTDTQYF.